Sequencing of this T cell receptor (beta chain) was carried out in a study of blood T cell repertoires in COVID-19. The repertoire was sequenced with immunoSEQ multiplex PCR; TCRdb's copy has only in-frame clones and lacks some. The sample gives about 88,000 clones, 87% of which show up once; around 16% is in the top ten. The CDR3 is 13 amino acids. The germline gives CDR1 LNHDA, CDR2 SQIVND (reference sequence). Trimming stripped 7 bases from V and 4 bases from J, with 10 bases between. The receptor was isolated from a male donor with acute or convalescent COVID-19. The rearrangement joins TRBV19 to TRBJ2-2; D is possibly TRBD1 (6 bases). The sequencing sample was made of peripheral blood. Here the CDR3 reads CASTQGGTGELFF. The CDR3, as DNA: TGTGCCAGTACCCAAGGGGGCACCGGGGAGCTGTTTTTT.